This TCR beta chain was sequenced during a study of cytomegalovirus exposure and HLA in healthy donors. Whole-study results and caveats: A later analysis found that most CMV-associated TCR beta chains appeared HLA-restricted. In a later analysis, at a false discovery rate of 0.05, over 15,000 TCR beta sequences were associated with HLA alleles.

Turning to this clone: Antigen specificity is unknown.

PCR involved 60 Vbeta and 13 Jbeta primers. Repertoires were generated with immunoSEQ multiplex PCR, while TCRdb's copy carries only in-frame clones and drops some. The table has 180,000 or so clones, 70% to 85% seen once. CDR3 length: 18 residues. The ends lost 4 bases at V and 5 bases at J; junction bases unmatched: 8. Germline lookup yields CDR1 MGHRA and CDR2 YSYEKL. Nominally healthy donors were sampled, though unrecorded immune exposures were likely. This chain joins TRBV4-1 and TRBJ2-2; TRBD2 matches 15 bases. This receptor was identified in a human donor in good health. Sequenced sample: PBMCs. CDR3 bases: TGCGCCAGCAGCCGAGGACTAGCGGGGGGGGCCGGTACCGGGGAGCTGTTTTTT. Translating it yields CASSRGLAGGAGTGELFF.